This TCR beta chain was retrieved from a study of shared clonotypes between healthy human individuals. Study-wide background: Three men and a couple of women, aged 18 to 49, were donors.

Method: immunoSEQ multiplex PCR; TCRdb's copy keeps in-frame clones and lacks some. The repertoire holds 2 million to 3 million clones, with 80% to 95% as singletons. V was shortened by 6 bases and J by 4 bases, with 16 bases between the two germline ends. The CDR3 runs 14 residues. Per the germline V gene, CDR1 is SGHRS and CDR2 is YFSETQ. Sequencing was performed on naive CD4+ T cells from PBMCs. Described subset: CD45RA+ positively selected. V gene TRBV5-1 combines with J gene TRBJ1-1; the D gene is possibly TRBD1 (5 bases). This receptor was obtained from a man aged 18 to 30 in good health. Some clones in this sample may be carry-over from other donors' samples. The CDR3 reads CASKEGPGGTEAFF. The CDR3 DNA sequence: TGCGCCAGCAAAGAGGGACCCGGGGGCACTGAAGCTTTCTTT.